The source of this TCR beta chain is a study of response to subunit inactivated influenza vaccine. Study-level points and caveats: Researchers suggested that each seasonal influenza vaccination recruits few new T cells.

This CDR3 has 19 amino acids. V lost 5 bases, J lost 0 bases, and 23 bases lay in between. Germline V gives CDR1 MDHEN, CDR2 SYDVKM. TCRdb re-derived calls from the RT-PCR reads in MiXCR, one entry per CDR3 protein. This sample yields under 800,000 distinct CDR3 sequences, of which approximately 15% are seen a single time; roughly 6.4% belongs to the top ten. This clonotype has only a few counts. Its antigen is unknown. The chain joins TRBV28 to TRBJ2-4; no reliable D call. The material was PBMCs from blood, obtained around 15 days before vaccination. This clonotype was obtained from a man aged 45-65 years who received an inactivated influenza vaccine. The CDR3 DNA is TGTGCCAGCAGTCTACCCCTGAGTGGATGGGGTGGAGCCAAAAACATTCAGTACTTC. It is translated as CASSLPLSGWGGAKNIQYF.